Below, 29 T cell receptor beta chains from the same sample are listed, as sequenced in a study of cytomegalovirus exposure and HLA in healthy donors. Vbeta (60) and Jbeta (13) primers were used in the PCR. Measured with immunoSEQ multiplex PCR; TCRdb has only the in-frame clones, and not every one. Of 150,000 to 200,000 clones detected, 75% to 80% appear once; the ten largest clones hold 0.85% to 1%. Material for sequencing was PBMCs. The source of these receptors is a woman in her fifties or sixties in good health and CMV-seropositive.

J is TRBJ1-2 and V is TRBV28, with 9 bases aligning to TRBD1. The CDR3 has 15 residues. The V and J ends lost 6 bases and 4 bases, in that order; junction bases with no gene match: 9. In germline, CDR1 is MDHEN, CDR2 SYDVKM. The CDR3 DNA reads TGTGCCAGCAGATTTACCGGGACAGGGTTCTATGGCTACACCTTC. Protein: CASRFTGTGFYGYTF.

The J gene is TRBJ2-7, the V gene TRBV7-2; 7 bases map to TRBD2. CDR3 length equals 16 residues. CDR1 and CDR2 (germline): SGHTA, FQGNSA. The V segment lost 4 bases and the J segment 0 bases; nucleotides outside the gene matches: 9. CDR3 amino acids: CASSSSMGLFSYEQYF. For the CDR3, the DNA is TGTGCCAGCAGCTCTTCCATGGGACTATTCTCCTACGAGCAGTACTTC.

This sequence joins TRBV12-5 and TRBJ1-5; 11 bases align to TRBD1. Germline CDR1 and CDR2: LGHNT and FRNRAP. The CDR3 totals 18 residues. V trimming: 3 bases; J trimming: 5 bases; junction bases outside the gene matches: 12. The CDR3 sequence is CASGLFPGQGARDQPQHF. Written as DNA, the CDR3 is TGTGCTAGTGGTTTATTCCCTGGACAGGGGGCGCGGGATCAGCCCCAGCATTTT.

The chain recombines TRBV13 with TRBJ2-3; 9 nucleotides match TRBD2. Per the germline V gene, CDR1 is PRHDT and CDR2 is FYEKMQ (reference sequence). The trim removed 5 bases at V and 3 bases at J, leaving 9 bases unmatched. This CDR3 region has 16 residues. CDR3 amino acids: CASSPKGLAGTDTQYF. CDR3 nucleotides: TGTGCCAGCAGCCCTAAGGGACTAGCCGGGACAGATACGCAGTATTTT. Based on the CDR3 plus reference TRBV13 and TRBJ2-3, the full variable domain is AAGVIQSPRHLIKEKRETATLKCYPIPRHDTVYWYQQGPGQDPQFLISFYEKMQSDKGSIPDRFSAQQFSDYHSELNMSSLELGDSALYFCASSPKGLAGTDTQYFGPGTRLTVL.

The rearrangement uses TRBV7-2 and TRBJ2-7, with TRBD1 identical over 8 bases. The length of the CDR3 is 15 residues. Germline V gene lookup returns CDR1 SGHTA and CDR2 FQGNSA. With 4 bases clipped from V and 1 base from J, the junction kept 6 bases outside the gene matches. CDR3 nucleotide sequence: TGTGCCAGCAGCTCTGTAGGACAGGGTTCCTACGAGCAGTACTTC. Translated, it gives CASSSVGQGSYEQYF.

The chain couples TRBV30 to TRBJ2-5; 12 bases align to TRBD2. Germline CDR1 GTSNPN, CDR2 SVGIG (reference sequence). This CDR3 comprises 15 residues. Trimming cost V 2 bases and J 2 bases; bases outside gene matches: 3. The CDR3 loop reads CAWSRTSGEQETQYF. In DNA, the CDR3 is TGTGCCTGGAGTAGGACTAGCGGGGAACAAGAGACCCAGTACTTC. The full variable domain, completed using reference TRBV30 and TRBJ2-5, is SQTIHQWPATLVQPVGSPLSLECTVEGTSNPNLYWYRQAAGRGLQLLFYSVGIGQISSEVPQNLSASRPQDRQFILSSKKLLLSDSGFYLCAWSRTSGEQETQYFGPGTRLLVL.

The CDR3 DNA reads TGTGCCAGAAGGTTTCTTGTGCGGCCCATTGGCTCCTACAATGAGCAGTTCTTC. Translating gives CARRFLVRPIGSYNEQFF. The chain carries TRBV5-3 and TRBJ2-1; unclear D gene. TRBV5-3 is designated an ORF whose function remains uncertain. This CDR3 contains 18 residues. V lost 5 bases and J 0 bases, leaving 21 bases between the germline ends.

The chain carries TRBV9 and TRBJ2-5; D not resolved. V was cut by 0 bases and J by 2 bases, with 8 bases left in between. The CDR3 length is 14 residues. Germline V lookup: CDR1 SGDLS, CDR2 YYNGEE. CDR3 in amino acids: CASSVVAGQETQYF. The CDR3, as DNA: TGTGCCAGCAGCGTAGTAGCCGGACAAGAGACCCAGTACTTC.

The V call is TRBV5-1, the J call TRBJ2-1; 14 bases fit TRBD2. This CDR3 spans 18 amino acids. CDR1 and CDR2 from the germline V gene are SGHRS and YFSETQ. V dropped 4 bases and J dropped 4; count of bases not matched to a gene: 10. The CDR3: CASSGVGLAGASYNEQFF. CDR3 sequence (DNA): TGCGCCAGCAGCGGGGTGGGACTAGCGGGAGCAAGTTACAATGAGCAGTTCTTC.

This chain uses TRBV6-1 with TRBJ1-5; unclear D gene. This CDR3 has 15 amino acids. Looked up from germline, CDR1 is MNHNS and CDR2 is SASEGT. Trimming took off 6 bases at V and 0 bases at J, with 12 bases between the two ends. In DNA form, the CDR3 reads TGTGCCAGCAGGTGGAGGGTAGTTAGCAATCAGCCCCAGCATTTT. Translating it yields CASRWRVVSNQPQHF.

The chain recombines TRBV2 with TRBJ1-1; the D is unclear. This CDR3 has 13 residues. V lost 6 bases to trimming and J lost 1 base, with 9 bases between them. The germline V gene has CDR1 SNHLY and CDR2 FYNNEI. The CDR3 protein is CASRKEKNTEAFF. CDR3 sequence (DNA): TGTGCCAGCAGGAAGGAGAAGAACACTGAAGCTTTCTTT. The full variable domain, completed using reference TRBV2 and TRBJ1-1, is EPEVTQTPSHQVTQMGQEVILRCVPISNHLYFYWYRQILGQKVEFLVSFYNNEISEKSEIFDDQFSVERPDGSNFTLKIRSTKLEDSAMYFCASRKEKNTEAFFGQGTRLTVV.

The rearrangement uses TRBV7-6 and TRBJ1-1, with D hard to call. Per germline, CDR1 SGHVS and CDR2 FNYEAQ. This CDR3 comprises 13 residues. V gave up 4 bases and J gave up 5 bases, with 11 bases separating them. In DNA form, the CDR3 reads TGTGCCAGCAGCTCTGTTGAGGGAACTGAAGCTTTCTTT. Its protein product is CASSSVEGTEAFF.

The gene calls are TRBV7-8 and TRBJ1-6; TRBD1 aligns across 7 bases. The ends lost 1 base at V and 5 bases at J; junction bases unmatched: 2. Germline CDR1 and CDR2: SGHVS and FQNEAQ. This CDR3 is 15 amino acids long. The CDR3, as DNA: TGTGCCAGCAGCTTAGGCGGGACAGATAATTCACCCCTCCACTTT. It encodes CASSLGGTDNSPLHF.

The V call is TRBV14, the J call TRBJ1-2, with D unresolved. The CDR3 is made up of 15 amino acids. V gave up 6 bases and J gave up 5 bases, with 19 bases separating them. Germline CDR1 is SGHDN and CDR2 is FVKESK. Written as DNA, the CDR3 is TGTGCCAGCAGTCATGCCGGAGAACGCGCATATGGCTACACCTTC. Amino acid sequence: CASSHAGERAYGYTF.

In this sample, this clone turned up once. This chain links TRBV5-6 with TRBJ2-7, with 10 bases identical to TRBD2. The V and J ends lost 1 base and 0 bases, in that order; junction bases with no gene match: 10. The CDR3 length is 18 residues. Germline loops: CDR1 SGHDT, CDR2 YYEEEE. CDR3 in DNA: TGTGCCAGCAGCTTGCGGCCTAGCGGGGGCCGAAGCTCCTACGAGCAGTACTTC. Translation: CASSLRPSGGRSSYEQYF.

The CDR3 sequence is CASSLLQGTGELFF. The DNA for the CDR3 is TGTGCCAGCAGCTTATTACAGGGGACCGGGGAGCTGTTTTTT. The chain links TRBV7-6 to TRBJ2-2; 7 bases are a match to TRBD1. Germline trimming cut 2 bases from V and 5 bases from J; bases unmatched to any gene: 2. The length of the CDR3 is 14 residues. Germline V lookup: CDR1 SGHVS, CDR2 FNYEAQ.

The chain carries TRBV19 and TRBJ1-1, with D maybe TRBD1 (5 bases). Per germline, CDR1 LNHDA and CDR2 SQIVND (reference sequence). The CDR3 consists of 15 residues. The germline V and J ends were trimmed by 0 bases and 5 bases, with 13 bases remaining between them. The CDR3 region has the DNA TGTGCCAGTAGTATAGATGGGGGGGGAGGAACTGAAGCTTTCTTT. Its translation: CASSIDGGGGTEAFF.

This chain joins TRBV7-9 and TRBJ2-3, with D tentatively TRBD1 (6 bases). Germline V gives CDR1 SEHNR, CDR2 FQNEAQ (reference sequence). The V gene lost 0 bases and the J gene lost 1 base, with 11 bases spanning the gap. The CDR3 consists of 16 residues. The CDR3 nucleotides are TGTGCCAGCAGCTTAGCGACAGGTCAAGGCACAGATACGCAGTATTTT. The encoded protein is CASSLATGQGTDTQYF.

The chain recombines TRBV6-1 with TRBJ1-1, with 8 bases aligning to TRBD1. V gave up 5 bases and J gave up 5 bases; unmatched junction bases: 4. CDR3 length equals 13 residues. Germline loops: CDR1 MNHNS, CDR2 SASEGT. CDR3 sequence reads: CASSTGGYTEAFF. The CDR3 bases are TGTGCCAGCAGTACAGGGGGGTATACTGAAGCTTTCTTT.

The chain employs TRBV29-1 and TRBJ1-4; weak D call: TRBD1 (6 bases). The CDR3 runs to 13 residues. V was cut by 5 bases and J by 8 bases, with 15 bases left in between. Germline CDR1 SQVTM, CDR2 ANQGSEA. CDR3 DNA sequence: TGCAGCGTTTCTCAGGGGATAAGAGAAAAACTGTTTTTT. It specifies CSVSQGIREKLFF.

The chain recombines TRBV12-5 with TRBJ1-1; D gene uncertain. Germline values: CDR1 LGHNT, CDR2 FRNRAP. The CDR3 length is 13 residues. V was pared by 6 bases and J by 0 bases, with 8 bases between. The CDR3 region is CASGPQVNTEAFF. In DNA, the CDR3 is TGTGCTAGTGGACCTCAGGTGAACACTGAAGCTTTCTTT.

J is TRBJ1-6 and V is TRBV7-2; the D gene is possibly TRBD1 (5 bases). The CDR3 sequence is 15 residues long. The V and J ends lost 2 bases and 10 bases respectively, with 15 bases between them. The germline V gene encodes CDR1 SGHTA and CDR2 FQGNSA. Here the CDR3 reads CASSLRGEGGSPLHF. CDR3 coding DNA: TGTGCCAGCAGCTTACGGGGGGAAGGTGGCTCACCCCTCCACTTT.

CDR3 region: CASSVERGGEAFF. For the CDR3, the DNA is TGTGCCAGCAGCGTAGAGAGAGGGGGGGAGGCTTTCTTT. The rearrangement joins TRBV9 to TRBJ1-1, with a possible D match to TRBD1 (6 bases). The germline gives CDR1 SGDLS, CDR2 YYNGEE. There are 13 residues in the CDR3. Trimming took 0 bases from V and 11 from J, leaving 14 bases between them.

This chain uses TRBV7-9 with TRBJ2-5; possibly TRBD2 for D (7 bases). Between the trimmed V and J ends, which lost 5 bases and 5 bases, there was a span of 15 bases. The CDR3 is 14 amino acids. The V gene's germline CDR1 is SEHNR and CDR2 FQNEAQ (reference sequence). The CDR3 DNA reads as TGTGCCAGCAGCCAGTGGGGGGGGGCTGAGACCCAGTACTTC. Protein: CASSQWGGAETQYF. The full variable domain, with the rest looked up from reference TRBV7-9 and TRBJ2-5, is DTGVSQNPRHKITKRGQNVTFRCDPISEHNRLYWYRQTLGQGPEFLTYFQNEAQLEKSRLLSDRFSAERPKGSFSTLEIQRTEQGDSAMYLCASSQWGGAETQYFGPGTRLLVL.

The gene calls are TRBV18 and TRBJ1-1; no reliable D call. The germline V gene has CDR1 KGHSH and CDR2 LQKENI. This CDR3 comprises 12 residues. V lost 4 bases, J lost 2 bases, and 5 bases lay in between. The CDR3 DNA is TGTGCCAGCTCACTCTTAAACACTGAAGCTTTCTTT. This sequence encodes CASSLLNTEAFF.

The CDR3 reads CATQGPTRGSYEQYF. DNA of the CDR3: TGTGCCACCCAGGGACCTACCCGGGGGTCCTACGAGCAGTACTTC. The chain is built from TRBV6-5 and TRBJ2-7; D might be TRBD2 (6 bases). The CDR3 runs to 15 residues. Germline assignment: CDR1 MNHEY and CDR2 SVGAGI. Trimming pared 10 bases from V and 1 base from J, leaving 20 bases between.

The CDR3 sequence is CSVEDRDRGIVSESVTF. The CDR3 nucleotides are TGCAGCGTTGAAGATAGGGACAGGGGAATCGTTTCCGAGTCCGTCACCTTC. The chain couples TRBV29-1 to TRBJ1-2; 10 positions agree with TRBD1. Trimming cost V 0 bases and J 13 bases; bases outside gene matches: 20. Germline lookup yields CDR1 SQVTM and CDR2 ANQGSEA. The CDR3 loop spans 17 amino acids. Together with reference TRBV29-1 and TRBJ1-2, the CDR3 gives the full variable domain: SAVISQKPSRDICQRGTSLTIQCQVDSQVTMMFWYRQQPGQSLTLIATANQGSEATYESGFVIDKFPISRPNLTFSTLTVSNMSPEDSSIYLCSVEDRDRGIVSESVTFGSGTRLTVV.

About this clone itself: A read error may account for a junction end that differs from germline. This chain uses TRBV19 with TRBJ1-1; D may be TRBD1 (6 bases). The CDR3 loop spans 12 amino acids. Germline V gene sequence: CDR1 LNHDA, CDR2 SQIVND (reference sequence). The CDR3 DNA reads TGTGCCAGTATTATACAGGGTACCGAAGCTTTCTTT. Encoded protein: CASIIQGTEAFF.

This chain joins TRBV4-1 and TRBJ2-7; perhaps TRBD1 as D (5 bases). V was cut by 1 base and J by 3 bases, with 10 bases left in between. From germline, CDR1 is MGHRA and CDR2 YSYEKL. The CDR3 is 14 amino acids. As DNA, the CDR3 is TGCGCCAGCAGCCAAGGTGTCGGACACTACGAGCAGTACTTC. Its translation: CASSQGVGHYEQYF.